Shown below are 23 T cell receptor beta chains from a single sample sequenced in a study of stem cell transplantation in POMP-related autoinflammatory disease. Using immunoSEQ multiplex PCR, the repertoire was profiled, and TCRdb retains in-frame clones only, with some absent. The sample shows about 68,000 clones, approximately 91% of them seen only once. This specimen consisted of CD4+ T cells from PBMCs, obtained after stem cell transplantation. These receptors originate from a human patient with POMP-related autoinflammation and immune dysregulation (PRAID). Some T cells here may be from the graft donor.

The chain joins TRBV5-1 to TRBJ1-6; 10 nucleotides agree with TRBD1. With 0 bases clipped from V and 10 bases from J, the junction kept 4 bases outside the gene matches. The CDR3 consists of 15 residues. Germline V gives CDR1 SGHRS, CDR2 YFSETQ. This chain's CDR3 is CASSLAGTGVSPLHF. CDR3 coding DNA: TGCGCCAGCAGCTTGGCCGGGACAGGGGTGTCACCCCTCCACTTT.

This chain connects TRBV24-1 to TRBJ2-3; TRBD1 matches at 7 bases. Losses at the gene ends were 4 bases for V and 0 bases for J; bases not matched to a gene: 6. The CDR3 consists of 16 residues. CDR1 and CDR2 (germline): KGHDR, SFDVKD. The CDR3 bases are TGTGCCACCAGTGACTCTGGGACAGCAAGCACAGATACGCAGTATTTT. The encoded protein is CATSDSGTASTDTQYF.

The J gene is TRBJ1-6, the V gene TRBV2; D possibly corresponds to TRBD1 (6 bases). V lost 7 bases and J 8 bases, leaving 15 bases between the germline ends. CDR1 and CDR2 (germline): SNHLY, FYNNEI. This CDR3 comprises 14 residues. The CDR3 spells CASKAGRGHSPLHF. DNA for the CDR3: TGTGCCAGCAAGGCGGGGCGGGGGCATTCACCCCTCCACTTT.

As DNA, the CDR3 is TGTGCCAGCTCAATGGGACAGAATCAGCCCCAGCATTTT. Its translation is CASSMGQNQPQHF. The J gene is TRBJ1-5, the V gene TRBV18; 7 bases are a match to TRBD1. Germline loops: CDR1 KGHSH, CDR2 LQKENI. This CDR3 contains 13 residues. The junction had 2 bases not matched to a gene; V was cut back by 5 bases and J by 4 bases. Filled out from reference TRBV18 and TRBJ1-5, the complete variable domain reads NAGVMQNPRHLVRRRGQEARLRCSPMKGHSHVYWYRQLPEEGLKFMVYLQKENIIDESGMPKERFSAEFPKEGPSILRIQQVVRGDSAAYFCASSMGQNQPQHFGDGTRLSIL.

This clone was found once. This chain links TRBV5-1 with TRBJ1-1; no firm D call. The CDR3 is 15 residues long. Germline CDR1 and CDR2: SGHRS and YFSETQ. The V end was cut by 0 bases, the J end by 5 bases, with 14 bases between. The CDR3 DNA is TGCGCCAGCAGCTTGGCCCTCGGGGATGGTACTGAAGCTTTCTTT. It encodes CASSLALGDGTEAFF.

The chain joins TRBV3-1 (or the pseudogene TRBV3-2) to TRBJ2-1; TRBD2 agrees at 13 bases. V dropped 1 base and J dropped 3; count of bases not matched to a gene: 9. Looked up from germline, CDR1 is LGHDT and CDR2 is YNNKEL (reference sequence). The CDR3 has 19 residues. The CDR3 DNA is TGTGCCAGCAGCCAAGTTACGACTAGCGGGAGGTTCTTCTACAATGAGCAGTTCTTC. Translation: CASSQVTTSGRFFYNEQFF.

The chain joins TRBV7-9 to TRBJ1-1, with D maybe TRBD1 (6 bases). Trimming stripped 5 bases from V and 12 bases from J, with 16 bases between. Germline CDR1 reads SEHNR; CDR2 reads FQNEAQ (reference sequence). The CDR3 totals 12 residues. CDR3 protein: CASSHLQGITFF. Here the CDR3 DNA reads TGTGCCAGCAGCCACCTTCAGGGGATAACTTTCTTT. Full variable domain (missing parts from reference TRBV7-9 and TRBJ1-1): DTGVSQNPRHKITKRGQNVTFRCDPISEHNRLYWYRQTLGQGPEFLTYFQNEAQLEKSRLLSDRFSAERPKGSFSTLEIQRTEQGDSAMYLCASSHLQGITFFGQGTRLTVV.

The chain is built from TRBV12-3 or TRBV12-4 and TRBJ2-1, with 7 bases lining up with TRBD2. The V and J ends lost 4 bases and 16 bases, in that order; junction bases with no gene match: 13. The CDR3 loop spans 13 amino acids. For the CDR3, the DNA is TGTGCCAGCAGTTACCGCCCAGGGACTATTGGATTCTTC. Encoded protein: CASSYRPGTIGFF.

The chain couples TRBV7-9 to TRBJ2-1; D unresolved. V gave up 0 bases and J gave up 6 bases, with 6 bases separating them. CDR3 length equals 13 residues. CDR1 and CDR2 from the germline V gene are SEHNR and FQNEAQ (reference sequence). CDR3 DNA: TGTGCCAGCAGCTTAGCAGGGTCCAATGAGCAGTTCTTC. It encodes CASSLAGSNEQFF.

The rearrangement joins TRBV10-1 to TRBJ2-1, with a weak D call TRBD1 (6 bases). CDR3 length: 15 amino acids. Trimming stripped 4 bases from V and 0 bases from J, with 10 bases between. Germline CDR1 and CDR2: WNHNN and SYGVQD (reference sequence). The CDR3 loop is CASSGTASSYNEQFF. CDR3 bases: TGCGCCAGCAGTGGGACAGCGAGCTCCTACAATGAGCAGTTCTTC.

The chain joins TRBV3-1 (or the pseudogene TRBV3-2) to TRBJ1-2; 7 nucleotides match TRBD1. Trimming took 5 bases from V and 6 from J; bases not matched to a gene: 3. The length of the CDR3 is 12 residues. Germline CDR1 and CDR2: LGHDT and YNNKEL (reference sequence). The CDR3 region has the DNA TGTGCCAGCAGCACGGGACAGCATGGCTACACCTTC. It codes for CASSTGQHGYTF.

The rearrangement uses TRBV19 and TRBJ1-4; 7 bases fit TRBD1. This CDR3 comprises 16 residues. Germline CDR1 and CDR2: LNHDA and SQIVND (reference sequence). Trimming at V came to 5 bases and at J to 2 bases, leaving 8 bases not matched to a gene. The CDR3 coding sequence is TGTGCCAGTAGTGCGAACAGGGGAGGGACTAATGAAAAACTGTTTTTT. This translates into CASSANRGGTNEKLFF.

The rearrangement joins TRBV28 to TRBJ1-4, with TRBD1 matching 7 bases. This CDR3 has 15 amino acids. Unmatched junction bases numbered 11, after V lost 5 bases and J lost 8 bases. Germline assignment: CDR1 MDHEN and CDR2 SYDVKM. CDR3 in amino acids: CASSRGGGLREKLFF. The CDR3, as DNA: TGTGCCAGCAGTCGGGGAGGGGGCCTACGGGAAAAACTGTTTTTT.

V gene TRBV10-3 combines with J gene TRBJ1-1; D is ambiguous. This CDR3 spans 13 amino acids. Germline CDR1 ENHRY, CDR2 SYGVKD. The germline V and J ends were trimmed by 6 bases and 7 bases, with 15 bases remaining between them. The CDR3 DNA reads TGTGCCATCAGCTTCGAAGGGAAAGGTGAAGCTTTCTTT. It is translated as CAISFEGKGEAFF.

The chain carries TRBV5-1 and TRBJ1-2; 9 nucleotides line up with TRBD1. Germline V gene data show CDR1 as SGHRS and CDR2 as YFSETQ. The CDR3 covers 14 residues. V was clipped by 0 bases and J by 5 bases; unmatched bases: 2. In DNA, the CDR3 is TGCGCCAGCAGCTTGGCCGGGACAGGGTATGGCTACACCTTC. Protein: CASSLAGTGYGYTF.

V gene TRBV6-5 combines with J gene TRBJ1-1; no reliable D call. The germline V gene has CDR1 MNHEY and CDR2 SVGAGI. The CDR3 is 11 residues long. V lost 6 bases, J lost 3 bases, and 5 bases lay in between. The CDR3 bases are TGTGCCAGCAGGATCGACACTGAAGCTTTCTTT. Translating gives CASRIDTEAFF.

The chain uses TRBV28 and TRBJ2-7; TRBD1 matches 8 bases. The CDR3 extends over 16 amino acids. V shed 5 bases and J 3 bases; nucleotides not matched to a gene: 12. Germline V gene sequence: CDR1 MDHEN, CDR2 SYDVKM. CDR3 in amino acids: CASSTRTGHVIYEQYF. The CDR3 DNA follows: TGTGCCAGCAGTACTCGGACAGGGCATGTCATCTACGAGCAGTACTTC.

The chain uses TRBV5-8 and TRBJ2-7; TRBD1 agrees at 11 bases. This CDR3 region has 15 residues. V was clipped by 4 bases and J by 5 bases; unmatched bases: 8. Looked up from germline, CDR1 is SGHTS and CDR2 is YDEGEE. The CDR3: CASSRGTGGFDEQYF. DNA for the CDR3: TGTGCCAGCAGCCGCGGGACAGGGGGTTTCGACGAGCAGTACTTC.

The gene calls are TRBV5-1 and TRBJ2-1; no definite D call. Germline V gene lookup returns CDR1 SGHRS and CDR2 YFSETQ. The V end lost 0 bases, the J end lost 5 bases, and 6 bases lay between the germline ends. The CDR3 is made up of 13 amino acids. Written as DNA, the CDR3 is TGCGCCAGCAGCTTGGAGAGCAACAATGAGCAGTTCTTC. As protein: CASSLESNNEQFF.

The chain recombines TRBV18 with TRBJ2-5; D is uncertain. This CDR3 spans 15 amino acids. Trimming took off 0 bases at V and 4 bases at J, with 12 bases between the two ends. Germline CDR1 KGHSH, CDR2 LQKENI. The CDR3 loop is CASSPPQTGRETQYF. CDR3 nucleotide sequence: TGTGCCAGCTCACCACCCCAAACGGGTCGAGAGACCCAGTACTTC. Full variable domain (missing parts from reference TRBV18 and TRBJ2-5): NAGVMQNPRHLVRRRGQEARLRCSPMKGHSHVYWYRQLPEEGLKFMVYLQKENIIDESGMPKERFSAEFPKEGPSILRIQQVVRGDSAAYFCASSPPQTGRETQYFGPGTRLLVL.

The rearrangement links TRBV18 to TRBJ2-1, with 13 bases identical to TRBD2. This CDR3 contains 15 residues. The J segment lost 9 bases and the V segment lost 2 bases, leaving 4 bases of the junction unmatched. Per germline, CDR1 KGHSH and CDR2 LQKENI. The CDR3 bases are TGTGCCAGCTCACCAACTAGCGGGGGGGAAGGTGAGCAGTTCTTC. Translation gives CASSPTSGGEGEQFF.

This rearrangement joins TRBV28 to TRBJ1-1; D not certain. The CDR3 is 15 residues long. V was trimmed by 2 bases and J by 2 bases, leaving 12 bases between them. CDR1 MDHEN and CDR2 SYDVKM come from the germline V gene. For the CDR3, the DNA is TGTGCCAGCAGTTTACGTCGGTTGGACAACACTGAAGCTTTCTTT. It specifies CASSLRRLDNTEAFF.

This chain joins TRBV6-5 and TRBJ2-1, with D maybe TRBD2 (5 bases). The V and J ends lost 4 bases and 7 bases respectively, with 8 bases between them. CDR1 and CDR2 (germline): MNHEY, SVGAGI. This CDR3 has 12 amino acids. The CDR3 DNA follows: TGTGCCAGCAGTTCCCGGACTAATGAGCAGTTCTTC. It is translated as CASSSRTNEQFF.